This is a list of T cell receptor beta chains from one sample in a study of graft-versus-host responses after intestinal transplantation. The table came from immunoSEQ multiplex PCR; TCRdb's copy has only in-frame clones and leaves some out. The table has about 24,000 clones, roughly 43% seen once. Sequencing was performed on alloreactive CD4+ T cells from a mixed lymphocyte reaction culture, taken before intestinal transplant. The receptors stem from a human patient who received an intestinal transplant. CDR3s include the opening cysteine and the closing phenylalanine or tryptophan. D genes are given only for firm matches. Part of the rows lack a size; the others show once, few, many or a class for expanded clones.

clone_size,d_call,j_call,v_call,cdr3_aa,cdr3_nt
.,TRBD2,TRBJ2-1,TRBV10-3,CAISLGLAGGTSSYNEQFF,TGTGCCATCAGTCTGGGACTAGCGGGAGGCACAAGCTCCTACAATGAGCAGTTCTTC
.,TRBD1,TRBJ2-7,TRBV25-1,CASSDVGQGFYEQYF,TGTGCCAGCAGTGATGTGGGACAGGGATTTTACGAGCAGTACTTC
few,.,TRBJ1-1,TRBV7-3,CASSLTNGVEAFF,TGTGCCAGCAGCTTAACAAACGGGGTTGAAGCTTTCTTT
.,TRBD1,TRBJ1-1,TRBV10-3,CAISPGQGFTEAFF,TGTGCCATCAGTCCGGGACAGGGGTTCACTGAAGCTTTCTTT
few,.,TRBJ1-2,TRBV6-5,CASRSSGGHYGYTF,TGTGCCAGCAGATCGTCGGGGGGGCACTATGGCTACACCTTC
.,TRBD2,TRBJ2-1,TRBV7-2,CASSLELWRGSSYNEQFF,TGTGCCAGCAGCTTAGAATTGTGGCGGGGGAGCTCCTACAATGAGCAGTTCTTC
.,TRBD1,TRBJ1-6,TRBV11-3,CASSPGGFYNSPLHF,TGTGCCAGCAGCCCAGGGGGCTTCTATAATTCACCCCTCCACTTT
.,.,TRBJ2-6,TRBV5-8,CASSSNRGGANVLTF,TGTGCCAGCAGCTCCAACAGGGGGGGAGCCAACGTCCTGACTTTC
.,.,TRBJ2-7,TRBV11-3,CASSLVASSEQYF,TGTGCCAGCAGCTTAGTTGCTAGTTCCGAGCAGTACTTC
few,TRBD2,TRBJ2-2,TRBV11-1,CASSKTSYIGAGELFF,TGTGCCAGCAGCAAGACTAGCTACATTGGGGCCGGGGAGCTGTTTTTT
.,.,TRBJ2-3,TRBV14,CASSQKGQGILTDTQYF,TGTGCCAGCAGCCAAAAAGGGCAGGGGATCCTCACAGATACGCAGTATTTT
.,.,TRBJ1-1,TRBV30,CAWSVYGNTEAFF,TGTGCCTGGAGTGTTTACGGGAACACTGAAGCTTTCTTT
.,.,TRBJ2-7,TRBV11-2,CASSFSYEQYF,TGTGCCAGCAGCTTCAGTTACGAGCAGTACTTC
few,.,TRBJ2-5,TRBV10-3,CAISNPGLNQETQYF,TGTGCCATCAGCAATCCCGGTCTGAACCAAGAGACCCAGTACTTC
few,TRBD1,TRBJ1-6,TRBV5-1,CASSLRDRGNSPLHF,TGCGCCAGCAGCTTGAGGGACAGGGGGAATTCACCCCTCCACTTT
few,TRBD2,TRBJ2-2,TRBV4-1,CASSHHPGGLSGAGELFF,TGCGCCAGCAGCCACCACCCGGGGGGGCTGAGTGGTGCCGGGGAGCTGTTTTTT
.,.,TRBJ2-6,TRBV5-1,CASSLRYRVGANVLTF,TGCGCCAGCAGCTTGCGCTACAGGGTAGGGGCCAACGTCCTGACTTTC
few,TRBD2,TRBJ2-3,TRBV5-6,CASSATPGLAGGATDTQYF,TGTGCCAGCAGCGCAACGCCGGGACTAGCGGGGGGGGCGACAGATACGCAGTATTTT